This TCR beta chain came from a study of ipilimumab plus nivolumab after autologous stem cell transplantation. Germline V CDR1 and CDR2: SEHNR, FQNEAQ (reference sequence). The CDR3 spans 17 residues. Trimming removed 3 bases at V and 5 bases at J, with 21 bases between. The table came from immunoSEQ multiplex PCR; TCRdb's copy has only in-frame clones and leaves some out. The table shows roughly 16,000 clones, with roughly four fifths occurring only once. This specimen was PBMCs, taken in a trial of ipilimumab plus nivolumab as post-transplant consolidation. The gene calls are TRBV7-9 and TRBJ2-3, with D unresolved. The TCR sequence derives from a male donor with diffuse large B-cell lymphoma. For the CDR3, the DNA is TGTGCCAGCAGCTTTTTTGGGGTGACGAGAGCTGGAGATACGCAGTATTTT. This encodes CASSFFGVTRAGDTQYF.